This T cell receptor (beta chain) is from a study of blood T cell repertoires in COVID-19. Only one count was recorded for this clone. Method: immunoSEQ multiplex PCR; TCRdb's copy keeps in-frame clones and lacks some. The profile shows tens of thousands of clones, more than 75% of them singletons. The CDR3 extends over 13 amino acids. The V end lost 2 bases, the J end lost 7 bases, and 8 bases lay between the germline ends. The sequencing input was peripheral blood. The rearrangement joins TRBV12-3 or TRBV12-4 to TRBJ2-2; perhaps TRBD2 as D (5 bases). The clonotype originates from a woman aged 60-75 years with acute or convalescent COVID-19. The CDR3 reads CASSLSGNGELFF. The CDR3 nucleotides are TGTGCCAGCAGTTTAAGCGGTAACGGGGAGCTGTTTTTT.